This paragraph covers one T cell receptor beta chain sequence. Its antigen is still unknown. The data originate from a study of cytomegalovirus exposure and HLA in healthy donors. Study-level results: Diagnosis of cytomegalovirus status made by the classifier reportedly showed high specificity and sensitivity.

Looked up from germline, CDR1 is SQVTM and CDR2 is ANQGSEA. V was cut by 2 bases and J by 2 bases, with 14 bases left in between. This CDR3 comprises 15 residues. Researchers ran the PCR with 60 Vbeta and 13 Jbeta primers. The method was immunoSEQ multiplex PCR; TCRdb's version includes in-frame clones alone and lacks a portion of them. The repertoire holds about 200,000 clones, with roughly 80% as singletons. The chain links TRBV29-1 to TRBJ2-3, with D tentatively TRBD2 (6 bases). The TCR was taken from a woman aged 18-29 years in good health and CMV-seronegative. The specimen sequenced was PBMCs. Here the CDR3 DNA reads TGCAGCGTTGAACTCCATCCGGGACTCACAGATACGCAGTATTTT. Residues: CSVELHPGLTDTQYF.